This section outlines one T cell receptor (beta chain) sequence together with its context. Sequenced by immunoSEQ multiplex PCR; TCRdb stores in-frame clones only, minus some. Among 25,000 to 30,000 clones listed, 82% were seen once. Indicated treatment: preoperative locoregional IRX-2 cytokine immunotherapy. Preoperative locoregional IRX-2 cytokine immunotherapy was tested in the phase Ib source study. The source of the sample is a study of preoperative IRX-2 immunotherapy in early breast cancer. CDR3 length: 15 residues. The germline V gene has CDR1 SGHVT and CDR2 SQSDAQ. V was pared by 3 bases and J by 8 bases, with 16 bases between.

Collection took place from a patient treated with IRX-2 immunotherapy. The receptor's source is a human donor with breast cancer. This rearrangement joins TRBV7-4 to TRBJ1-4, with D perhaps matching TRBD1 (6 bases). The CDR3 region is CASSFGRTVSEKLFF. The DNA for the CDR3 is TGTGCCAGCAGCTTCGGAAGGACAGTAAGCGAAAAACTGTTTTTT.